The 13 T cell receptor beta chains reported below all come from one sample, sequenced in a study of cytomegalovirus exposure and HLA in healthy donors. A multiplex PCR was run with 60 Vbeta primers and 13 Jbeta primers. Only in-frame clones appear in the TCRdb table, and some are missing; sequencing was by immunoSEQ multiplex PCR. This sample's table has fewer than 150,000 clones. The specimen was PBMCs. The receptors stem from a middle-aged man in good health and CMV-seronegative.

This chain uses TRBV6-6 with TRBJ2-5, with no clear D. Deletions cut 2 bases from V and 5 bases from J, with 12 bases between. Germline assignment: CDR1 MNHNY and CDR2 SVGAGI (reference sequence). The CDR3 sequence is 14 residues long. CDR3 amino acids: CASSYVQQWETQYF. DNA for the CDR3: TGTGCCAGCAGTTACGTACAGCAGTGGGAGACCCAGTACTTC.

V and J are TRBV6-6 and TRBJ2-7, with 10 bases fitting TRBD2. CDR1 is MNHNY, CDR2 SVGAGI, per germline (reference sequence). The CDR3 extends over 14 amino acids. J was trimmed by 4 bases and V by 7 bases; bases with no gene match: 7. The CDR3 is CASTGAGGRYEQYF. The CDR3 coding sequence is TGTGCCAGCACCGGAGCGGGGGGGCGTTACGAGCAGTACTTC.

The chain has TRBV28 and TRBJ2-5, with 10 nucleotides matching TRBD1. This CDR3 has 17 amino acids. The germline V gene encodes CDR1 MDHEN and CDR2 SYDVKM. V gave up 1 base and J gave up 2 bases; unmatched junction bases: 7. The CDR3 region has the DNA TGTGCCAGCAGTTTATCCCCGACAGGGGGCGGACAAGAGACCCAGTACTTC. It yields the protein CASSLSPTGGGQETQYF.

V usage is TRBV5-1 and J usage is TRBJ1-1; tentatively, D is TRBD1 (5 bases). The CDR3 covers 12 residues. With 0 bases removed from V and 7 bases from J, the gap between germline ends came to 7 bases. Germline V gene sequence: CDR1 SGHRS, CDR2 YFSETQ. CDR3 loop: CASSLGQGEAFF. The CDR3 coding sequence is TGCGCCAGCAGCTTGGGCCAGGGTGAAGCTTTCTTT.

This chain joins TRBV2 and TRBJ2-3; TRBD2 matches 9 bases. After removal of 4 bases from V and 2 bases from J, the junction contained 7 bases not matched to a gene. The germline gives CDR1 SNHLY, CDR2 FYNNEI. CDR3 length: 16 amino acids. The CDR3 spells CASSVASGALTDTQYF. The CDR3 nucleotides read TGTGCCAGCAGTGTGGCTAGCGGGGCGCTCACAGATACGCAGTATTTT.

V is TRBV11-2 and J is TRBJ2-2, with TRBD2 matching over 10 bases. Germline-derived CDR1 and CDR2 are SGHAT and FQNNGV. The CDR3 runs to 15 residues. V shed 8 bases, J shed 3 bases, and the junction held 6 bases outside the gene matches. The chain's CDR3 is CASGASGGDTGELFF. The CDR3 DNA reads TGTGCCAGCGGAGCTAGCGGGGGTGACACCGGGGAGCTGTTTTTT.

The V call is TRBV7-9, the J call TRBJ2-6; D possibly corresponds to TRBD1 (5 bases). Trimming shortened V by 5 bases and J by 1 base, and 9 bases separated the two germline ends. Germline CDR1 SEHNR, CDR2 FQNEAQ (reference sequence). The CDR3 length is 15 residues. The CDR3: CASSRQPSGANVLTF. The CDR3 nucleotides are TGTGCCAGCAGCCGACAGCCATCTGGGGCCAACGTCCTGACTTTC.

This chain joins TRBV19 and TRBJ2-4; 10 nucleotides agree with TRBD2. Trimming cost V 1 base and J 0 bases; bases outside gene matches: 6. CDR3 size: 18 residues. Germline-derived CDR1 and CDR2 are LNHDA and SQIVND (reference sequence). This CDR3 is CASSIGASGGLAKNIQYF. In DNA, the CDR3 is TGTGCCAGTAGTATAGGGGCTAGCGGGGGTCTAGCCAAAAACATTCAGTACTTC.

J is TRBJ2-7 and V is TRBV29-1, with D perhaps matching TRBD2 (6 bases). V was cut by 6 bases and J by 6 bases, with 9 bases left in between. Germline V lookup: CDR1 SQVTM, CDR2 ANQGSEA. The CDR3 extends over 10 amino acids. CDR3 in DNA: TGCAGCGTCGGGGAGGTCGAGCAGTACTTC. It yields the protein CSVGEVEQYF.

CDR3 loop: CASSQNSGANVLTF. The CDR3 coding sequence is TGTGCCAGCAGCCAGAATTCTGGGGCCAACGTCCTGACTTTC. This chain joins TRBV7-2 and TRBJ2-6, with D uncertain. In germline, CDR1 is SGHTA, CDR2 FQGNSA. The CDR3 is 14 residues long. Trimming cost V 5 bases and J 1 base, with 6 bases left between them.

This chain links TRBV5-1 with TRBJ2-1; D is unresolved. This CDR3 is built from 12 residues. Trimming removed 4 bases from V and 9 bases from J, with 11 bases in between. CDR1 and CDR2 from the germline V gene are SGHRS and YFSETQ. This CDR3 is CASSGSTGEQFF. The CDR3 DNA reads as TGCGCCAGCAGCGGTAGCACTGGTGAGCAGTTCTTC. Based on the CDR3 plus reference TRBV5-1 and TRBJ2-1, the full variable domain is KAGVTQTPRYLIKTRGQQVTLSCSPISGHRSVSWYQQTPGQGLQFLFEYFSETQRNKGNFPGRFSGRQFSNSRSEMNVSTLELGDSALYLCASSGSTGEQFFGPGTRLTVL.

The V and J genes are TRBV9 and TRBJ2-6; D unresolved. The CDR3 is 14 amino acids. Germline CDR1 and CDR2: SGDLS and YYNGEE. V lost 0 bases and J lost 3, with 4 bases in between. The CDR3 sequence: CASSVGYGANVLTF. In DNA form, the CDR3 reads TGTGCCAGCAGCGTAGGTTATGGGGCCAACGTCCTGACTTTC. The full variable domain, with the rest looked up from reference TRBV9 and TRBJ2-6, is DSGVTQTPKHLITATGQRVTLRCSPRSGDLSVYWYQQSLDQGLQFLIQYYNGEERAKGNILERFSAQQFPDLHSELNLSSLELGDSALYFCASSVGYGANVLTFGAGSRLTVL.

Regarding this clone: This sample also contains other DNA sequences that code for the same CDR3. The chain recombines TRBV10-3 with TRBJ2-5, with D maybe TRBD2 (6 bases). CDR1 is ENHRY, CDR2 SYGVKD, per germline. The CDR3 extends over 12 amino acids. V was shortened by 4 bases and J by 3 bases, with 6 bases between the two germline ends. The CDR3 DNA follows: TGTGCCATCAGTGGGGGGGAAGAGACCCAGTACTTC. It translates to CAISGGEETQYF.